This T cell receptor beta chain was recorded in a study of blood T cell repertoires in COVID-19. The germline CDR1 and CDR2 sequences are MDHEN and SYDVKM. The CDR3 sequence is 18 residues long. J was trimmed by 5 bases and V by 5 bases; bases with no gene match: 18. Methods used by the authors: Nucleated cell number was recorded as an estimate derived from reference gene primer amplification. Here immunoSEQ multiplex PCR was the method, and the copy in TCRdb shows in-frame clones only, minus some. V and J calls and clone size are as listed in that table; D and trimming were resolved from the DNA. The sample records 190,000 or so clones, approximately 86% being singletons.

This chain joins TRBV28 and TRBJ1-5; 7 bases map to TRBD1. The material sequenced was peripheral blood. The sequence derives from a man aged 40-50 years with active or convalescent COVID-19. The CDR3 nucleotides read TGTGCCAGCAGTGCGACGACAGGGTGGGGTCTCGTCGATCAGCCCCAGCATTTT. It codes for CASSATTGWGLVDQPQHF.